Below are 32 T cell receptor beta chains sequenced from a single sample in a study of long-term antiretroviral therapy in people with HIV. The authors ran the immunoSEQ assay, v3.0, at survey level. Sequenced by immunoSEQ multiplex PCR; TCRdb stores in-frame clones only, minus some. Of roughly 15,000 clones in the sample, 82% are singletons; the top ten hold about 15%. The sample here was unsorted PBMCs, taken 1.8 years before starting antiretroviral therapy. The receptor source for this set is a woman aged 40 to 50 with HIV.

This chain uses TRBV2 with TRBJ2-2; 7 nucleotides match TRBD2. CDR1 and CDR2 (germline): SNHLY, FYNNEI. V trimming: 8 bases; J trimming: 5 bases; junction bases outside the gene matches: 5. The CDR3 consists of 13 residues. DNA for the CDR3: TGTGCCAGCTGGGCGGGAGTGACCGGGGAGCTGTTTTTT. Its protein product is CASWAGVTGELFF.

This chain uses TRBV4-1 with TRBJ2-3; perhaps TRBD1 as D (5 bases). Germline loops: CDR1 MGHRA, CDR2 YSYEKL. V dropped 9 bases and J dropped 2 bases, with 18 bases sitting between them. This CDR3 region has 15 residues. The CDR3 here is CASNSMQGYTDTQYF. The CDR3 DNA is TGCGCCAGTAACTCTATGCAGGGTTACACAGATACGCAGTATTTT.

The chain is built from TRBV5-4 and TRBJ2-7; possibly TRBD2 for D (6 bases). V lost 2 bases and J lost 4, with 10 bases in between. There are 13 residues in the CDR3. Germline CDR1 reads SGHNT; CDR2 reads YYREEE (reference sequence). CDR3 DNA sequence: TGTGCCAGCAGCTTAGACCGGGGGTACGAGCAGTACTTC. It encodes CASSLDRGYEQYF. Full variable domain (outside the CDR3, taken from reference TRBV5-4 and TRBJ2-7): ETGVTQSPTHLIKTRGQQVTLRCSSQSGHNTVSWYQQALGQGPQFIFQYYREEENGRGNFPPRFSGLQFPNYSSELNVNALELDDSALYLCASSLDRGYEQYFGPGTRLTVT.

The chain has TRBV19 and TRBJ1-5; no clear D. The CDR3 sequence is 15 residues long. Germline lookup yields CDR1 LNHDA and CDR2 SQIVND (reference sequence). Trimming removed 3 bases at V and 4 bases at J, with 13 bases between. The CDR3 sequence: CASSMRTDPNQPQHF. The CDR3 DNA sequence: TGTGCCAGTAGTATGAGGACGGACCCAAATCAGCCCCAGCATTTT.

The rearrangement links TRBV27 to TRBJ1-2, with 8 bases that match TRBD1. The CDR3 has 15 residues. Germline CDR1 is MNHEY and CDR2 is SMNVEV (reference sequence). After removal of 2 bases from V and 4 bases from J, the junction contained 6 bases not matched to a gene. CDR3 protein: CASSLTGQGGYGYTF. DNA of the CDR3: TGTGCCAGCAGTTTAACCGGACAGGGCGGCTATGGCTACACCTTC.

This clone appeared a single time. The J gene is TRBJ2-5, the V gene TRBV7-2; 7 nucleotides align to TRBD1. The CDR3 covers 15 residues. Per the germline V gene, CDR1 is SGHTA and CDR2 is FQGNSA. The J segment lost 4 bases and the V segment lost 4 bases, leaving 9 bases of the junction unmatched. CDR3: CASSSNPYRGETQYF. DNA for the CDR3: TGTGCCAGCAGCTCCAACCCTTACAGGGGAGAGACCCAGTACTTC.

The chain is built from TRBV19 and TRBJ1-1; D may be TRBD1 (5 bases). Germline V gene lookup returns CDR1 LNHDA and CDR2 SQIVND (reference sequence). The CDR3 runs 14 residues. The V end was cut by 6 bases, the J end by 6 bases, with 17 bases between. The CDR3: CASSFREVIAEAFF. CDR3 coding DNA: TGTGCCAGTAGCTTCAGGGAGGTAATCGCTGAAGCTTTCTTT.

V usage is TRBV30 and J usage is TRBJ1-1; the D is unclear. CDR3 length: 13 residues. Germline CDR1 reads GTSNPN; CDR2 reads SVGIG (reference sequence). V was cut by 5 bases and J by 11 bases, with 21 bases left in between. CDR3 nucleotides: TGTGCCTGGGGCCCGAACGGAAATCGGCATGCTTTCTTT. It translates to CAWGPNGNRHAFF.

The sample holds a few counts of this clone. In DNA, the CDR3 is TGTGCCAGCAGTTATCTACAGGGGAGCACTGAAGCTTTCTTT. Translation gives CASSYLQGSTEAFF. This chain uses TRBV27 with TRBJ1-1, with 7 bases aligning to TRBD1. V lost 4 bases to trimming and J lost 4 bases; unmatched junction nucleotides: 6. This CDR3 is built from 14 residues. The germline gives CDR1 MNHEY, CDR2 SMNVEV (reference sequence).

This clone was detected only once. The rearrangement joins TRBV12-5 to TRBJ2-5; TRBD1 agrees at 8 bases. The length of the CDR3 is 16 residues. J gave up 5 bases and V 1 base, and 9 bases lay outside the gene matches. CDR1 is LGHNT, CDR2 FRNRAP, per germline. The CDR3 here is CASGLAFGTGDETQYF. CDR3 nucleotides: TGTGCTAGTGGTTTGGCCTTCGGGACAGGAGATGAGACCCAGTACTTC.

The V gene is TRBV10-3, the J gene TRBJ2-7; D might be TRBD1 or TRBD2, each matching 5 bases. V lost 11 bases to trimming and J lost 13 bases, with 12 bases between them. This CDR3 region has 8 residues. Germline loops: CDR1 ENHRY, CDR2 SYGVKD. This CDR3 reads CASSRGYF. In DNA, the CDR3 is TGTGCCTCATCGAGGGGTTACTTC.

The V call is TRBV27, the J call TRBJ1-5, with 8 bases aligning to TRBD1. Trimming at V came to 3 bases and at J to 1 base, leaving 2 bases not matched to a gene. The CDR3 runs 15 residues. CDR1 and CDR2 (germline): MNHEY, SMNVEV (reference sequence). CDR3 sequence: CASSLGTGSNQPQHF. Here the CDR3 DNA reads TGTGCCAGCAGTTTGGGGACAGGCAGCAATCAGCCCCAGCATTTT.

The chain carries TRBV28 and TRBJ2-2, with D uncertain. In germline, CDR1 is MDHEN, CDR2 SYDVKM. This CDR3 contains 14 residues. Between the trimmed V and J ends, which lost 1 base and 4 bases, there was a span of 7 bases. This chain's CDR3 is CASSLSLVTGELFF. As DNA, the CDR3 is TGTGCCAGCAGTTTATCTCTCGTCACCGGGGAGCTGTTTTTT.

J is TRBJ2-1 and V is TRBV4-1; the match to TRBD2 covers 12 bases. The CDR3 runs to 17 residues. The J segment lost 0 bases and the V segment lost 2 bases, leaving 2 bases of the junction unmatched. Germline CDR1 reads MGHRA; CDR2 reads YSYEKL. The CDR3 here is CASSQKGLAGSYNEQFF. The CDR3 nucleotides are TGCGCCAGCAGCCAAAAGGGACTAGCGGGCTCCTACAATGAGCAGTTCTTC.

The chain links TRBV9 to TRBJ2-3; D might be TRBD2 (7 bases). The CDR3 runs to 19 residues. With 0 bases removed from V and 4 bases from J, the gap between germline ends came to 24 bases. Germline CDR1 is SGDLS and CDR2 is YYNGEE. This chain's CDR3 is CASSVAGGSWRERADTQYF. The DNA for the CDR3 is TGTGCCAGCAGCGTAGCGGGGGGCTCGTGGCGAGAACGGGCAGATACGCAGTATTTT.

This chain links TRBV6-5 with TRBJ1-2; tentative D call: TRBD1 (5 bases). V shed 4 bases and J shed 5 bases, with 14 bases lying between them. Germline CDR1 reads MNHEY; CDR2 reads SVGAGI. This CDR3 spans 14 amino acids. CDR3 region: CASSLTPGRYGYTF. The CDR3 coding sequence is TGTGCCAGCAGTTTAACTCCAGGGAGGTATGGCTACACCTTC.

This clone has just a few counts. The chain links TRBV19 to TRBJ1-1; D is undetermined. CDR3 size: 12 residues. V gave up 4 bases and J gave up 4 bases, with 7 bases separating them. Germline V gene lookup returns CDR1 LNHDA and CDR2 SQIVND (reference sequence). The CDR3 reads CASSNRFTEAFF. The CDR3 DNA is TGTGCCAGTAGTAATCGGTTCACTGAAGCTTTCTTT.

This clone showed up just a few times. The chain employs TRBV18 and TRBJ1-2; D unresolved. Germline CDR1 KGHSH, CDR2 LQKENI. Trimming cost V 2 bases and J 2 bases, with 9 bases left between them. This CDR3 is 14 amino acids long. This CDR3 reads CASSPSPENYGYTF. In DNA form, the CDR3 reads TGTGCCAGCTCACCATCCCCAGAAAACTATGGCTACACCTTC.

The chain has TRBV6-6 and TRBJ1-2; no firm D call. The CDR3 loop spans 10 amino acids. V shed 6 bases and J shed 7 bases, with 6 bases lying between them. In germline, CDR1 is MNHNY, CDR2 SVGAGI (reference sequence). CDR3 nucleotides: TGTGCCAGCAGACAGAGTGGCTACACCTTC. It codes for CASRQSGYTF.

This clone was seen a few times. The CDR3 nucleotides are TGCGCCAGCAGCCAAGGGGTCGTGGGGCCACAAAGGGTGCAGTACTTC. Protein sequence: CASSQGVVGPQRVQYF. The gene calls are TRBV4-1 and TRBJ2-7; D perhaps matches TRBD1 (5 bases). V lost 1 base, J lost 9 bases, and 22 bases lay in between. Per the germline V gene, CDR1 is MGHRA and CDR2 is YSYEKL. The CDR3 contains 16 residues.

J is TRBJ1-2 and V is TRBV2, with D unclear. Trimming stripped 3 bases from V and 2 bases from J, with 13 bases between. The length of the CDR3 is 15 residues. The V gene's germline CDR1 is SNHLY and CDR2 FYNNEI. CDR3 nucleotide sequence: TGTGCCAGCAGTGAGCCCGGGCCCTTGAACTATGGCTACACCTTC. This sequence encodes CASSEPGPLNYGYTF.

Remarks on this clone: One junction end disagrees with the germline gene, perhaps due to a read error. The V call is TRBV7-7, the J call TRBJ1-1, with a weak D call TRBD1 (6 bases). CDR3 length: 15 residues. Germline V gene data show CDR1 as SSHAT and CDR2 as FNYEAQ (reference sequence). CDR3 in amino acids: CASSPPEGVNTEAFF. DNA for the CDR3: TGTGCTAGCAGCCCCCCGGAGGGGGTGAACACTGAAGCTTTCTTT.

The J gene is TRBJ1-1, the V gene TRBV5-6; D not resolved. Between the trimmed V and J ends, which lost 1 base and 0 bases, there was a span of 7 bases. In germline, CDR1 is SGHDT, CDR2 YYEEEE. The CDR3 has 14 amino acids. For the CDR3, the DNA is TGTGCCAGCAGCTTGCGGGCGATGAACACTGAAGCTTTCTTT. Encoded protein: CASSLRAMNTEAFF.

This clone was detected only a few times. This chain connects TRBV27 to TRBJ2-2; D not certain. V was clipped by 4 bases and J by 4 bases, with 7 bases between them. In germline, CDR1 is MNHEY, CDR2 SMNVEV (reference sequence). This CDR3 spans 13 amino acids. As DNA, the CDR3 is TGTGCCAGCAGTTATATGTTCACCGGGGAGCTGTTTTTT. Protein sequence: CASSYMFTGELFF.

V gene TRBV10-3 combines with J gene TRBJ2-2; tentative D call: TRBD2 (6 bases). Germline V gives CDR1 ENHRY, CDR2 SYGVKD. The CDR3 has 14 amino acids. In nucleotides, the CDR3 is TGTGCGACCGATTCGGGAGTATCCACCGGGGAGCTGTTTTTT. Protein sequence: CATDSGVSTGELFF.

This chain joins TRBV19 and TRBJ1-3; D is possibly TRBD1 (5 bases). The germline gives CDR1 LNHDA, CDR2 SQIVND (reference sequence). V was trimmed by 3 bases and J by 2 bases, leaving 8 bases between them. The CDR3 has 14 amino acids. In DNA form, the CDR3 reads TGTGCCAGTAGTATCAGGGCGGCTGGAAACACCATATATTTT. It codes for CASSIRAAGNTIYF.

This clone was seen only a few times. The chain links TRBV28 to TRBJ1-2, with 7 bases fitting TRBD1. Trimming at V came to 6 bases and at J to 4 bases, leaving 2 bases not matched to a gene. The CDR3 is 12 residues long. CDR1 is MDHEN, CDR2 SYDVKM, per germline. The CDR3 bases are TGTGCCAGCAGCGCAGGGGGCTATGGCTACACCTTC. Encoded protein: CASSAGGYGYTF.

The chain has TRBV14 and TRBJ1-2; D call uncertain. Germline assignment: CDR1 SGHDN and CDR2 FVKESK. CDR3 length equals 16 residues. V gave up 0 bases and J gave up 0 bases, with 11 bases separating them. The CDR3: CASSQDLLAANYGYTF. DNA for the CDR3: TGTGCCAGCAGCCAAGACTTGTTAGCCGCTAACTATGGCTACACCTTC.

The gene calls are TRBV28 and TRBJ2-2; D may be TRBD1 (5 bases). The CDR3 totals 15 residues. Per germline, CDR1 MDHEN and CDR2 SYDVKM. Trimming left V 1 base short and J 7 bases short, with 13 bases between. The CDR3 sequence is CASSLSRRVGGELFF. The CDR3 region has the DNA TGTGCCAGCAGTTTATCCCGCAGGGTTGGCGGGGAGCTGTTTTTT. Combining the CDR3 with reference TRBV28 and TRBJ2-2 gives the whole variable domain DVKVTQSSRYLVKRTGEKVFLECVQDMDHENMFWYRQDPGLGLRLIYFSYDVKMKEKGDIPEGYSVSREKKERFSLILESASTNQTSMYLCASSLSRRVGGELFFGEGSRLTVL.

By proportion, this clone is medium-sized. This sequence joins TRBV19 and TRBJ2-3; D is unresolved. The germline V gene encodes CDR1 LNHDA and CDR2 SQIVND (reference sequence). The CDR3 spans 14 residues. Trimming shortened V by 3 bases and J by 0 bases, and 7 bases separated the two germline ends. The CDR3 reads CASSMVPSTDTQYF. CDR3 DNA: TGTGCCAGTAGTATGGTTCCTAGCACAGATACGCAGTATTTT.

This clone was picked up a small number of times. The chain is built from TRBV7-2 and TRBJ1-2; perhaps TRBD1 as D (5 bases). This CDR3 is built from 11 residues. With 4 bases removed from V and 7 bases from J, the gap between germline ends came to 7 bases. Germline V gene sequence: CDR1 SGHTA, CDR2 FQGNSA. The DNA of the CDR3 is TGTGCCAGCAGCTCCAGGGTTGGCTACACCTTC. This sequence encodes CASSSRVGYTF.

The chain joins TRBV29-1 to TRBJ2-1, with 9 bases that match TRBD2. Germline CDR1 reads SQVTM; CDR2 reads ANQGSEA. CDR3 length equals 14 residues. J lost 5 bases, V lost 5 bases, and 7 bases had no gene match. CDR3 sequence: CSVLKGTSHNEQFF. The CDR3, as DNA: TGCAGCGTTCTAAAGGGGACTAGCCACAATGAGCAGTTCTTC.